Each of the 27 T cell receptor beta chains below was sequenced from the same sample in a study of tumour-infiltrating T cells in Burkitt lymphoma. Data came from immunoSEQ multiplex PCR; TCRdb stores just in-frame clones and leaves some out. The sample holds around 45,000 clones; roughly 31% are singletons and the top ten take around 2.9%. Sequenced sample: tumor tissue. These receptors all come from a human donor with Burkitt lymphoma.

V usage is TRBV11-2 and J usage is TRBJ2-5; maybe TRBD2 (5 bases). V gave up 3 bases and J gave up 7 bases, with 18 bases separating them. CDR3 length: 15 residues. Germline V gene lookup returns CDR1 SGHAT and CDR2 FQNNGV. CDR3 protein: CASSFDVGARGTQYF. For the CDR3, the DNA is TGTGCCAGCAGCTTCGATGTGGGCGCCCGGGGGACCCAGTACTTC.

This clone has more than one count but fewer than ten. V gene TRBV7-2 combines with J gene TRBJ2-1; possibly TRBD2 for D (5 bases). Trimming cost V 0 bases and J 9 bases, with 9 bases left between them. The CDR3 is 13 amino acids. CDR1 SGHTA and CDR2 FQGNSA come from the germline V gene. The DNA of the CDR3 is TGTGCCAGCAGCTTAGCGGGGAGAACTGAGCAGTTCTTC. This gives the protein CASSLAGRTEQFF. Drawing the rest from reference TRBV7-2 and TRBJ2-1, the complete variable domain is GAGVSQSPSNKVTEKGKDVELRCDPISGHTALYWYRQSLGQGLEFLIYFQGNSAPDKSGLPSDRFSAERTGGSVSTLTIQRTQQEDSAVYLCASSLAGRTEQFFGPGTRLTVL.

This clone appeared a few times. The V call is TRBV7-2, the J call TRBJ1-2, with TRBD1 matching 8 bases. The CDR3 consists of 14 residues. CDR1 SGHTA and CDR2 FQGNSA come from the germline V gene. Germline trimming cut 7 bases from V and 5 bases from J; bases unmatched to any gene: 9. The CDR3 sequence is CASTPTGAEYGYTF. The CDR3 nucleotides are TGTGCCAGCACACCGACAGGGGCGGAATATGGCTACACCTTC.

This clone was counted only a few times. The rearrangement links TRBV11-2 to TRBJ2-2; D assignment may be TRBD1 or TRBD2 (5 bases each). Germline CDR1 is SGHAT and CDR2 is FQNNGV. With 0 bases removed from V and 5 bases from J, the gap between germline ends came to 7 bases. The length of the CDR3 is 14 residues. The CDR3: CASSLDWGTGELFF. The DNA of the CDR3 is TGTGCCAGCAGCTTAGATTGGGGGACCGGGGAGCTGTTTTTT.

CDR3 residues: CASSRSRDSGNTIYF. DNA for the CDR3: TGTGCCAGCTCCCGGAGTCGGGACTCTGGAAACACCATATATTTT. The chain links TRBV18 to TRBJ1-3; D gene ambiguous. V lost 6 bases, J lost 0 bases, and 12 bases lay in between. The CDR3 runs 15 residues. Germline V lookup: CDR1 KGHSH, CDR2 LQKENI.

The table lists this clone with a few counts. The chain has TRBV27 and TRBJ1-5; D remains ambiguous. This CDR3 comprises 14 residues. The ends were cut back, 5 bases at V and 0 bases at J, with 8 bases in the middle. Germline loops: CDR1 MNHEY, CDR2 SMNVEV (reference sequence). CDR3 amino acids: CASSPDPSNQPQHF. In DNA form, the CDR3 reads TGTGCCAGCAGTCCCGATCCTAGCAATCAGCCCCAGCATTTT.

This clone has more than one count but fewer than ten. The chain couples TRBV6-1 to TRBJ2-5, with D possibly being TRBD2 (5 bases). The CDR3 runs 10 residues. The germline gives CDR1 MNHNS, CDR2 SASEGT. Trimming took off 8 bases at V and 7 bases at J, with 8 bases between the two ends. DNA of the CDR3: TGTGCCAGCGGACGGGGGACCCAGTACTTC. Translation: CASGRGTQYF.

Here the CDR3 reads CATSPRWDSYEQYF. The CDR3 DNA reads as TGTGCCACCAGCCCAAGGTGGGACTCCTACGAGCAGTACTTC. The chain couples TRBV15 to TRBJ2-7, with D hard to call. This CDR3 region has 14 residues. Germline V gene sequence: CDR1 LNHNV, CDR2 YYDKDF (reference sequence). The V end was cut by 5 bases, the J end by 0 bases, with 11 bases between.

The chain joins TRBV5-1 to TRBJ1-2, with D perhaps TRBD1 (5 bases). V was pared by 0 bases and J by 8 bases, with 14 bases between. CDR3 length: 14 amino acids. Looked up from germline, CDR1 is SGHRS and CDR2 is YFSETQ. The CDR3: CASSLGQGPTGYTF. The CDR3 nucleotides are TGCGCCAGCAGCTTGGGGCAGGGACCGACGGGCTACACCTTC. Combining the CDR3 with reference TRBV5-1 and TRBJ1-2 gives the whole variable domain KAGVTQTPRYLIKTRGQQVTLSCSPISGHRSVSWYQQTPGQGLQFLFEYFSETQRNKGNFPGRFSGRQFSNSRSEMNVSTLELGDSALYLCASSLGQGPTGYTFGSGTRLTVV.

The J gene is TRBJ1-1, the V gene TRBV9; weak D call: TRBD1 (5 bases). CDR3 length equals 16 residues. Germline loops: CDR1 SGDLS, CDR2 YYNGEE. V was trimmed by 2 bases and J by 3 bases, leaving 17 bases between them. Here the CDR3 reads CASSVVSTERDTEAFF. DNA of the CDR3: TGTGCCAGCAGCGTGGTTTCGACAGAAAGAGACACTGAAGCTTTCTTT.

This clone has a handful of counts. The chain uses TRBV7-9 and TRBJ2-2; D may be TRBD1 (7 bases). CDR1 SEHNR and CDR2 FQNEAQ come from the germline V gene (reference sequence). V was trimmed by 2 bases and J by 2 bases, leaving 18 bases between them. The CDR3 covers 18 residues. The CDR3 protein is CASSLFPRGAGNTGELFF. As DNA, the CDR3 is TGTGCCAGCAGCTTATTCCCCAGGGGGGCTGGTAACACCGGGGAGCTGTTTTTT.

Only one count was recorded for this clone. V and J are TRBV7-9 and TRBJ2-7; 7 bases match TRBD1. Germline trimming cut 5 bases from V and 6 bases from J; bases unmatched to any gene: 13. The CDR3 runs 15 residues. Per the germline V gene, CDR1 is SEHNR and CDR2 is FQNEAQ (reference sequence). The CDR3 protein is CASSGGQLLSGEQYF. CDR3 in DNA: TGTGCCAGCAGCGGGGGACAGTTACTATCGGGCGAGCAGTACTTC.

The chain recombines TRBV4-1 with TRBJ2-7; 7 bases line up with TRBD1. V gave up 4 bases and J gave up 1 base; unmatched junction bases: 7. This CDR3 is 15 amino acids long. The V gene's germline CDR1 is MGHRA and CDR2 YSYEKL. The chain's CDR3 is CASSLVGQASYEQYF. The CDR3 DNA sequence: TGCGCCAGCAGCCTAGTAGGACAGGCTTCCTACGAGCAGTACTTC.

V gene TRBV29-1 combines with J gene TRBJ1-1; weak D call: TRBD1 (6 bases). Trimming left V 0 bases short and J 0 bases short, with 8 bases between. The CDR3 extends over 14 amino acids. CDR1 is SQVTM and CDR2 is ANQGSEA in the germline V gene. The CDR3 sequence is CSVEEGGVNTEAFF. In nucleotides, the CDR3 is TGCAGCGTTGAAGAAGGGGGGGTGAACACTGAAGCTTTCTTT.

This clone was counted only a few times. The chain uses TRBV6-1 and TRBJ2-7, with a possible D match to TRBD2 (7 bases). V lost 6 bases, J lost 4 bases, and 16 bases lay in between. The CDR3 runs 14 residues. Germline V lookup: CDR1 MNHNS, CDR2 SASEGT. In DNA form, the CDR3 reads TGTGCCAGCAGGGGGGGAGGGGGGTCGTACGAGCAGTACTTC. Translation gives CASRGGGGSYEQYF.

This clone was seen a few times. The chain has TRBV29-1 and TRBJ2-7; 9 bases are a match to TRBD2. Per the germline V gene, CDR1 is SQVTM and CDR2 is ANQGSEA. CDR3 length equals 15 residues. V lost 4 bases and J lost 3; bases outside the gene matches: 10. The CDR3 is CSVASGRTGDYEQYF. The CDR3 coding sequence is TGCAGCGTTGCCAGCGGGAGGACAGGTGACTACGAGCAGTACTTC.

The chain has TRBV28 and TRBJ1-1; D not certain. The CDR3 runs to 15 residues. From germline, CDR1 is MDHEN and CDR2 SYDVKM. V was cut by 5 bases and J by 1 base, with 14 bases left in between. CDR3 loop: CASSVLGRGNTEAFF. CDR3 coding DNA: TGTGCCAGCAGTGTCCTAGGCCGGGGGAACACTGAAGCTTTCTTT. The entire variable domain, with the rest obtained from reference TRBV28 and TRBJ1-1, is as follows: DVKVTQSSRYLVKRTGEKVFLECVQDMDHENMFWYRQDPGLGLRLIYFSYDVKMKEKGDIPEGYSVSREKKERFSLILESASTNQTSMYLCASSVLGRGNTEAFFGQGTRLTVV.

The chain links TRBV27 to TRBJ2-7, with D perhaps matching TRBD1 (6 bases). Looked up from germline, CDR1 is MNHEY and CDR2 is SMNVEV (reference sequence). V lost 3 bases and J lost 3, with 24 bases in between. This CDR3 is 18 amino acids long. The CDR3 sequence: CASSFRATPRGPHYEQYF. The CDR3 DNA sequence: TGTGCCAGCAGTTTCCGAGCTACCCCCAGGGGCCCCCACTACGAGCAGTACTTC.

The V and J genes are TRBV12-5 and TRBJ2-1; 9 bases are shared with TRBD1. This CDR3 region has 14 residues. After removal of 6 bases from V and 9 bases from J, the junction contained 9 bases not matched to a gene. Germline-derived CDR1 and CDR2 are LGHNT and FRNRAP. The CDR3 sequence: CASGPGTGFGEQFF. The DNA for the CDR3 is TGTGCTAGTGGGCCCGGGACAGGGTTCGGTGAGCAGTTCTTC.

This clone was detected a few times. V and J are TRBV4-2 and TRBJ2-3; D possibly matches TRBD1 or TRBD2 (5 bases each). V was cut by 4 bases and J by 0 bases, with 14 bases left in between. The CDR3 spans 16 residues. Looked up from germline, CDR1 is LGHNA and CDR2 is YNFKEQ. The chain's CDR3 is CASSPRDATSTDTQYF. CDR3 coding DNA: TGTGCCAGCAGCCCCCGGGACGCCACTAGCACAGATACGCAGTATTTT.

This clone was counted once. The rearrangement joins TRBV7-9 to TRBJ1-2; perhaps TRBD1 as D (5 bases). The CDR3 is 16 residues long. The germline V gene has CDR1 SEHNR and CDR2 FQNEAQ (reference sequence). The V gene lost 4 bases and the J gene lost 4 bases, with 19 bases spanning the gap. CDR3 in amino acids: CASSSPGLPGGYGYTF. CDR3 DNA sequence: TGTGCCAGCAGCTCCCCGGGACTCCCGGGTGGCTATGGCTACACCTTC.

The chain couples TRBV14 to TRBJ1-1; D remains unclear. Germline values: CDR1 SGHDN, CDR2 FVKESK. Between the trimmed V and J ends, which lost 2 bases and 4 bases, there was a span of 8 bases. The CDR3 has 13 residues. CDR3 DNA: TGTGCCAGCAGCCAATTGTCATCCACTGAAGCTTTCTTT. It translates to CASSQLSSTEAFF.

This clone was detected only a few times. The genes are TRBV18 and TRBJ1-5, with D tentatively TRBD1 (6 bases). The CDR3 loop spans 15 amino acids. The V end lost 2 bases, the J end lost 0 bases, and 8 bases lay between the germline ends. Germline assignment: CDR1 KGHSH and CDR2 LQKENI. CDR3 protein: CASSPTGPSNQPQHF. DNA of the CDR3: TGTGCCAGCTCACCAACAGGGCCTAGCAATCAGCCCCAGCATTTT.

This clone turned up a few times. J is TRBJ2-1 and V is TRBV7-6, with 12 bases fitting TRBD2. Germline V gives CDR1 SGHVS, CDR2 FNYEAQ. V lost 6 bases to trimming and J lost 5 bases; unmatched junction nucleotides: 8. This CDR3 comprises 16 residues. CDR3 in DNA: TGTGCCAGCAGTCAAATCGGACTAGCGGGGAACAATGAGCAGTTCTTC. Translating gives CASSQIGLAGNNEQFF.

The rearrangement uses TRBV6-6 and TRBJ2-5, with D tentatively TRBD1 or TRBD2 (5 bases each). Germline V gene data show CDR1 as MNHNY and CDR2 as SVGAGI (reference sequence). CDR3 length: 13 amino acids. Trimming removed 7 bases from V and 0 bases from J, with 9 bases in between. Written as DNA, the CDR3 is TGTGCCAGCATCTCGGGGCACCAAGAGACCCAGTACTTC. Residues: CASISGHQETQYF.

V usage is TRBV6-6 and J usage is TRBJ2-3; a possible D gene is TRBD1 (6 bases). This CDR3 spans 14 amino acids. V was shortened by 9 bases and J by 3 bases, with 16 bases between the two germline ends. CDR1 and CDR2 from the germline V gene are MNHNY and SVGAGI (reference sequence). CDR3 sequence (DNA): TGTGCCAGTGACTTGGGGGCTAGTACAGATACGCAGTATTTT. Protein: CASDLGASTDTQYF.

The gene calls are TRBV6-5 and TRBJ2-7; TRBD1 might be the D (6 bases). The germline V gene has CDR1 MNHEY and CDR2 SVGAGI. The CDR3 has 13 amino acids. The V end lost 6 bases, the J end lost 7 bases, and 16 bases lay between the germline ends. CDR3 in amino acids: CASRESGAEEQYF. Written as DNA, the CDR3 is TGTGCCAGCAGGGAGTCAGGGGCGGAGGAGCAGTACTTC.